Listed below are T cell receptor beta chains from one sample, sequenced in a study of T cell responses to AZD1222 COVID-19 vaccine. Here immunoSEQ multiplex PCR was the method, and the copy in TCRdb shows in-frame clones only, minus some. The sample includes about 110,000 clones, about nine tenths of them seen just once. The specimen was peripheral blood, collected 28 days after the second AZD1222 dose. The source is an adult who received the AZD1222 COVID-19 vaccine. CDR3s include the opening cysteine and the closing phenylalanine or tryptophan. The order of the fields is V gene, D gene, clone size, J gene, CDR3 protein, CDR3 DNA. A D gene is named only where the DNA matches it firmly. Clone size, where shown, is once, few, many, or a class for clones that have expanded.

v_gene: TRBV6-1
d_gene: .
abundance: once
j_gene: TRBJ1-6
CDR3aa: CASSEAQGNNSPLHF
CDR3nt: TGTGCCAGCAGTGAAGCCCAGGGGAATAATTCACCCCTCCACTTT

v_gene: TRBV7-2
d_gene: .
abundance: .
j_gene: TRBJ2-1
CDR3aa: CASSLARGHYNEQFF
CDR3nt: TGTGCCAGCAGCTTAGCGCGGGGCCACTACAATGAGCAGTTCTTC

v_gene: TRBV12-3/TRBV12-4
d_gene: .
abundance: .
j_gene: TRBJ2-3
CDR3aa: CASSLSSAQYF
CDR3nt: TGTGCCAGCAGTTTATCGAGCGCGCAGTATTTT

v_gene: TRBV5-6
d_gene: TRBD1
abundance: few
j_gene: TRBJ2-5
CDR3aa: CASSFGTGQGSQETQYF
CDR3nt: TGTGCCAGCAGCTTCGGGACAGGGCAGGGATCCCAAGAGACCCAGTACTTC

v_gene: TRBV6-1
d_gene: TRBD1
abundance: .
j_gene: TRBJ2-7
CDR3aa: CASSERDRGPHEQYF
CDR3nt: TGTGCCAGCAGTGAAAGGGACAGGGGGCCCCACGAGCAGTACTTC

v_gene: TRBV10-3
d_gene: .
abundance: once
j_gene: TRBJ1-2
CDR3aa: CAISEEGYYGYTF
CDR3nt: TGTGCCATCAGTGAGGAGGGATACTATGGCTACACCTTC

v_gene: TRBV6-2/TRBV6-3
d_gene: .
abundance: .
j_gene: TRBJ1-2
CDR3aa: CASSYSGPNGYTF
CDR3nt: TGTGCCAGCAGTTACTCAGGCCCCAATGGCTACACCTTC

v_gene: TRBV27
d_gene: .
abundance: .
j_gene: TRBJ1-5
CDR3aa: CASSSPWTVNQPQHF
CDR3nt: TGTGCCAGCAGTTCCCCATGGACAGTAAATCAGCCCCAGCATTTT

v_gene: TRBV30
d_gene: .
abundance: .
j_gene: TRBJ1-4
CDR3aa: CAWSVLRSGVGELFF
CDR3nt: TGTGCCTGGAGTGTACTCCGGTCCGGCGTCGGGGAACTGTTTTTT

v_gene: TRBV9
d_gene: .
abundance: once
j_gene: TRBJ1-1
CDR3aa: CASRDVVGTLLF
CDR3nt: TGTGCCAGCAGGGATGTGGTGGGCACGCTTCTCTTT

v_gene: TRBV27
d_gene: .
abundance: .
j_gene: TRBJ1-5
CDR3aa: CASSLGGFGQPQHF
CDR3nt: TGTGCCAGCAGCTTAGGGGGGTTTGGTCAGCCCCAGCATTTT

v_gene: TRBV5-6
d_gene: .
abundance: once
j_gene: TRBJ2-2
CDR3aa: CASSLSGYTGELFF
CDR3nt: TGTGCCAGCAGCTTGTCAGGGTACACCGGGGAGCTGTTTTTT

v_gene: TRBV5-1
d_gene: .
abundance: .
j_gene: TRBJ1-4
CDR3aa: CASSSGANEKLFF
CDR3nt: TGCGCCAGCAGCTCCGGGGCTAATGAAAAACTGTTTTTT

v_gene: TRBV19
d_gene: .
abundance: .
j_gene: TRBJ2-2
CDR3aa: CASSTGAHTGELFF
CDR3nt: TGTGCCAGTAGTACCGGGGCCCACACCGGGGAGCTGTTTTTT

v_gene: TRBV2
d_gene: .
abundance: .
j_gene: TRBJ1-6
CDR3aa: CASISANVDNSPLHF
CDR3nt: TGTGCCAGCATTTCAGCCAACGTGGATAATTCACCCCTCCACTTT

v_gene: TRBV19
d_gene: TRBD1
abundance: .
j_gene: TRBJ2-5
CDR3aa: CASSTTGGKQETQYF
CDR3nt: TGTGCCAGTAGTACCACAGGGGGTAAACAAGAGACCCAGTACTTC

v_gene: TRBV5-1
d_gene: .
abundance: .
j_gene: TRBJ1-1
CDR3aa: CASSLLAERNEAFF
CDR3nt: TGCGCCAGCAGCTTGTTGGCAGAACGAAATGAAGCTTTCTTT

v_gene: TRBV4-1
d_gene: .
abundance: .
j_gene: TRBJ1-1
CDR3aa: CASSQDRLGETEAFF
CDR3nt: TGCGCCAGCAGCCAAGATCGATTGGGGGAGACTGAAGCTTTCTTT

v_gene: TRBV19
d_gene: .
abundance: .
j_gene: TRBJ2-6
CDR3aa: CASSEGAGANVLTF
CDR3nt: TGTGCCAGTAGTGAGGGGGCTGGGGCCAACGTCCTGACTTTC

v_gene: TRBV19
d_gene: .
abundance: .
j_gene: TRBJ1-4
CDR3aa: CASSMPGIGEKLFF
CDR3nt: TGTGCCAGTAGTATGCCAGGGATCGGGGAAAAACTGTTTTTT

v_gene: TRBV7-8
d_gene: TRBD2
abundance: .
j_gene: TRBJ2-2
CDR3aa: CASSSGLARRAGELFF
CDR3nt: TGTGCCAGCAGCTCCGGACTAGCGCGTCGGGCGGGGGAGCTGTTTTTT

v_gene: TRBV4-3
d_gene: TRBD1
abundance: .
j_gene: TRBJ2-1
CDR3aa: CASSPSPGQWLTMGQFF
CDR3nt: TGCGCCAGCAGCCCATCCCCGGGACAGTGGCTTACAATGGGGCAGTTCTTC

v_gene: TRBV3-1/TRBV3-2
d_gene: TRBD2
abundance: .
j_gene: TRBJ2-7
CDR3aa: CASSRYTSGAREQYF
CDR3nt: TGTGCCAGCAGCCGATACACTAGCGGGGCCCGGGAGCAGTACTTC

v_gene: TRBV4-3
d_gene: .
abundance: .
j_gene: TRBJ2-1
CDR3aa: CASSRMGVQGGDRQFF
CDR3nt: TGCGCCAGCAGCCGGATGGGGGTACAGGGCGGAGATCGGCAGTTCTTC

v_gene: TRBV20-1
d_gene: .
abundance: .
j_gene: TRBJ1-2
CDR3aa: CSAYETLGYTF
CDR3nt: TGCAGTGCTTACGAGACGCTTGGCTACACCTTC

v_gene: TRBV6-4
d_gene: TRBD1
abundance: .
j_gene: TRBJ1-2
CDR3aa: CASSDLTGGVGGYTF
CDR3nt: TGTGCCAGCAGTGACCTGACAGGGGGTGTTGGTGGCTACACCTTC

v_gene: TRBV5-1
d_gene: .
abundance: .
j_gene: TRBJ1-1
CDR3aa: CASSLYSNTEAFF
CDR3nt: TGCGCCAGCAGCTTGTACAGCAACACTGAAGCTTTCTTT

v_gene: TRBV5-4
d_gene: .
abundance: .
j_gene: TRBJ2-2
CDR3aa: CASRIRGVPGELFF
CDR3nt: TGTGCCAGCAGAATAAGGGGAGTCCCCGGGGAGCTGTTTTTT

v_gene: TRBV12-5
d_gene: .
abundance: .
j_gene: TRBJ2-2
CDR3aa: CASGTYQGGQFTGELFF
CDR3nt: TGTGCTAGTGGTACTTACCAGGGGGGGCAATTTACCGGGGAGCTGTTTTTT

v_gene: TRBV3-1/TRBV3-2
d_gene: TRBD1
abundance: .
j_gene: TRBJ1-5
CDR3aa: CASSQGTGVGQPQHF
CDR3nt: TGTGCCAGCAGCCAGGGGACAGGGGTTGGGCAGCCCCAGCATTTT

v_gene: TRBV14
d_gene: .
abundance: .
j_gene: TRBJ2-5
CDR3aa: CASSQDLVLETQYF
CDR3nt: TGTGCCAGCAGCCAAGATTTGGTGTTAGAGACCCAGTACTTC

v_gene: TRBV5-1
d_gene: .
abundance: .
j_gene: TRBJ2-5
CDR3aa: CASSLGSGETQYF
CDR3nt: TGCGCCAGCAGCTTAGGTTCGGGAGAGACCCAGTACTTC

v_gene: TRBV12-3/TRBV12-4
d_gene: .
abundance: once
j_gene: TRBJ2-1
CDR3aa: CASSSGTSEFF
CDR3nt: TGTGCCAGCAGTTCCGGGACGTCCGAGTTCTTC

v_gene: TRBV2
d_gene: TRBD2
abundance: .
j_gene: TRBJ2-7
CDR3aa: CASSEVAGASSYEQYF
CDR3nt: TGTGCCAGCAGTGAAGTAGCGGGGGCTAGCTCCTACGAGCAGTACTTC

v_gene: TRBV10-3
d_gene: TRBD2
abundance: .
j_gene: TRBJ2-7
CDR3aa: CAISGTTTSGASYEQYF
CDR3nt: TGTGCCATCAGTGGAACAACGACTAGCGGGGCGTCCTACGAGCAGTACTTC

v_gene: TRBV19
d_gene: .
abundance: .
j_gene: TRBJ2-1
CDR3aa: CASSIGWGSYNEQFF
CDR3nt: TGTGCCAGTAGTATTGGTTGGGGGAGCTACAATGAGCAGTTCTTC

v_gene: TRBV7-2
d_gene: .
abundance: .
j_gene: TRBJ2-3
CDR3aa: CASSLIGSLSTDTQYF
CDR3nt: TGTGCCAGCAGCTTAATTGGTAGCTTGAGCACAGATACGCAGTATTTT

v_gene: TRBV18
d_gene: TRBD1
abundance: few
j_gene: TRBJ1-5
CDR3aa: CASSLWTGGDQPQHF
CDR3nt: TGTGCCAGCTCACTCTGGACAGGGGGGGACCAGCCCCAGCATTTT

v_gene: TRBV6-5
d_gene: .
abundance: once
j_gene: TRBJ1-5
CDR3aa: CASRLTENQPQHF
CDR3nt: TGTGCCAGCAGGCTGACAGAGAATCAGCCCCAGCATTTT

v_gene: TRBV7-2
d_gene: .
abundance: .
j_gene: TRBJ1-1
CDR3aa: CASSPRAVNTEAFF
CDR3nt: TGTGCCAGCAGCCCGAGAGCCGTGAACACTGAAGCTTTCTTT

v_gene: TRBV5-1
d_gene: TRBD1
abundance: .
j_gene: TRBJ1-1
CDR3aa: CASSFLGQGGTEAFF
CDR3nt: TGCGCCAGCAGCTTCCTCGGACAGGGGGGCACTGAAGCTTTCTTT

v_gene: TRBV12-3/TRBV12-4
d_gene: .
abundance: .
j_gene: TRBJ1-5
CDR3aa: CASGNSNQPQHF
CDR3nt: TGTGCTTCGGGAAATAGCAATCAGCCCCAGCATTTT

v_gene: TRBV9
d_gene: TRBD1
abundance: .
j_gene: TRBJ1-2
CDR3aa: CASRPGNGQGPGYTF
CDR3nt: TGTGCCAGCAGACCAGGGAACGGACAGGGGCCCGGCTACACCTTC

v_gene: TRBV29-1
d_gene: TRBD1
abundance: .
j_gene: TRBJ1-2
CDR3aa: CSVGKGGLRLGGYTF
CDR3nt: TGCAGCGTTGGGAAAGGGGGCCTCCGACTGGGGGGCTACACCTTC

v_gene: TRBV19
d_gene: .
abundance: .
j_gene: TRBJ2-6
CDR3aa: CASSWGGANVLTF
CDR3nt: TGTGCCAGTAGTTGGGGTGGGGCCAACGTCCTGACTTTC

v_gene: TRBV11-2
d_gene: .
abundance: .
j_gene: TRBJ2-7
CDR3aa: CASSLGRYEQYF
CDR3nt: TGTGCCAGCAGCTTAGGGAGATACGAGCAGTACTTC

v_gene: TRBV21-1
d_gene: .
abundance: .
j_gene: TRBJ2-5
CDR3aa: CASSEGKVPQETQYF
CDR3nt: TGTGCCAGCAGCGAGGGAAAGGTCCCCCAAGAGACCCAGTACTTC

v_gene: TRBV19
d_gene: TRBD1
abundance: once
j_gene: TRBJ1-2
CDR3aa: CASTGSRQGLYAGGYTF
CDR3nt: TGTGCCAGTACCGGGTCGAGACAGGGGTTGTATGCGGGTGGCTACACCTTC

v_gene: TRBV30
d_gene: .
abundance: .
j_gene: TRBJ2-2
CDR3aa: CAWRPGGANTGELFF
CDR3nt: TGTGCCTGGAGACCCGGGGGCGCGAACACCGGGGAGCTGTTTTTT

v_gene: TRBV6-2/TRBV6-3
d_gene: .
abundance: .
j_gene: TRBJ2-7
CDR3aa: CASSWERWSSSYEQYF
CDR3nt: TGTGCCAGCAGTTGGGAGAGGTGGTCGAGCTCCTACGAGCAGTACTTC

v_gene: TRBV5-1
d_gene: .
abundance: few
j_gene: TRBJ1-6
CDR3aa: CASSLQGASPLHF
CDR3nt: TGCGCCAGCAGCTTGCAAGGGGCTTCACCCCTCCACTTT

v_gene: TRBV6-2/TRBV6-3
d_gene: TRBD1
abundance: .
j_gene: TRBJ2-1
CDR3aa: CASSRDSPVTDEQFF
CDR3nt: TGTGCCAGCAGTCGGGACAGCCCAGTTACCGATGAGCAGTTCTTC

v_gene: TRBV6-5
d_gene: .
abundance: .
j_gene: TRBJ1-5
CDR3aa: CASSQQGNQPQHF
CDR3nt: TGTGCCAGCAGTCAACAGGGTAACCAGCCCCAGCATTTT

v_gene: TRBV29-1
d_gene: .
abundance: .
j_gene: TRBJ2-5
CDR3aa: CSVVGIGDSSLTAQYF
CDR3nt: TGCAGCGTTGTCGGGATAGGGGACTCCTCATTGACGGCCCAGTACTTC

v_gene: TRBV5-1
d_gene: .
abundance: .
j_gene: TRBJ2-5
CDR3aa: CASSLGRTAETQYF
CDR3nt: TGCGCCAGCAGCTTGGGGCGGACCGCAGAGACCCAGTACTTC

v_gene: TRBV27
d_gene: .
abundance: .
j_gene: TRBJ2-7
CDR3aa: CASNPWGAGYEQYF
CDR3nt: TGTGCCAGCAACCCTTGGGGCGCGGGATACGAGCAGTACTTC

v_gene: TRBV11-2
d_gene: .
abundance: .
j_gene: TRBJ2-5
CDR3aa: CASSLGGGGVETQYF
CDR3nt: TGTGCCAGCAGCCTTGGCGGGGGCGGTGTAGAGACCCAGTACTTC

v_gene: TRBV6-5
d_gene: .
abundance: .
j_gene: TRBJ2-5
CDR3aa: CASSYAGARPETQYF
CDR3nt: TGTGCCAGCAGTTATGCGGGGGCTCGTCCGGAGACCCAGTACTTC

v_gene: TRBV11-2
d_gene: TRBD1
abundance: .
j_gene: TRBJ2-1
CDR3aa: CASSPGGIGNEQFF
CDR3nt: TGTGCCAGCAGCCCAGGGGGTATCGGGAATGAGCAGTTCTTC

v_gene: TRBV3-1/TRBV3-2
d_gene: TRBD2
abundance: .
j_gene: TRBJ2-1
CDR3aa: CASSQRGTSASLNEQFF
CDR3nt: TGTGCCAGCAGCCAACGGGGGACTAGCGCTTCCCTTAATGAGCAGTTCTTC